The 11 T cell receptor beta chains below were found in one sample sequenced in a study of CD8+ T cells in alopecia areata. cDNA reverse transcribed from extracted RNA served as the sequencing template. TCRdb's table, derived via immunoSEQ multiplex PCR, lists solely in-frame clones and lacks some. The sample yields under 300,000 clones, 60% seen once. Treatment in this sample: oral pan-JAK inhibitor, 5-10 mg twice daily. The source material was CD4+ T cells sorted from blood, sampled around week 52, from a patient treated with tofacitinib. The receptor set was obtained from a human donor with alopecia areata.

This clone was observed a single time. V is TRBV2 and J is TRBJ1-1; D may be TRBD1 (6 bases). Germline CDR1 SNHLY, CDR2 FYNNEI. The V end lost 8 bases, the J end lost 5 bases, and 18 bases lay between the germline ends. The CDR3 is made up of 14 amino acids. Here the CDR3 DNA reads TGTGCCAGCCACCGGTGGGGGCCGGGAACTGAAGCTTTCTTT. This sequence encodes CASHRWGPGTEAFF.

Only a few counts were recorded for this clone. The J gene is TRBJ2-1, the V gene TRBV14; D gene uncertain. The CDR3 is 14 residues long. V lost 1 base to trimming and J lost 5 bases, with 9 bases between them. Germline CDR1 is SGHDN and CDR2 is FVKESK. CDR3 DNA sequence: TGTGCCAGCAGCCAAGTTTCAGTGGACAATGAGCAGTTCTTC. Its protein is CASSQVSVDNEQFF.

This clone was detected only once. The rearrangement joins TRBV18 to TRBJ2-7; perhaps TRBD1 as D (5 bases). This CDR3 is built from 14 residues. V lost 5 bases, J lost 3 bases, and 14 bases lay in between. Germline V gene sequence: CDR1 KGHSH, CDR2 LQKENI. For the CDR3, the DNA is TGTGCCAGCTCAAAAGCGACAGAAAACTACGAGCAGTACTTC. Residues: CASSKATENYEQYF.

This clone was seen a few times. As DNA, the CDR3 is TGTGCCAGCAGCTTGACCCCAGGGGCACCCCTCCACTTT. Translating gives CASSLTPGAPLHF. The chain uses TRBV7-2 and TRBJ1-6; a weak D match, TRBD1 (6 bases). Germline CDR1 is SGHTA and CDR2 is FQGNSA. The V and J ends lost 3 bases and 11 bases respectively, with 11 bases between them. The CDR3 loop spans 13 amino acids.

The rearrangement uses TRBV29-1 and TRBJ1-2; 10 positions match TRBD1. The germline V gene has CDR1 SQVTM and CDR2 ANQGSEA. Trimming removed 5 bases from V and 5 bases from J; junction bases left unmatched: 5. The CDR3 contains 13 residues. The CDR3 DNA sequence: TGCAGCGTTTGGGGACAGGGGAGGTATGGCTACACCTTC. This encodes CSVWGQGRYGYTF.

The J gene is TRBJ2-3, the V gene TRBV9; tentative D call: TRBD2 (6 bases). The V gene lost 4 bases and the J gene lost 4 bases, with 16 bases spanning the gap. The CDR3 has 15 amino acids. Germline CDR1 reads SGDLS; CDR2 reads YYNGEE. CDR3 in amino acids: CASSPGRRVADTQYF. CDR3 sequence (DNA): TGTGCCAGCAGCCCAGGAAGGAGGGTAGCAGATACGCAGTATTTT.

V usage is TRBV6-5 and J usage is TRBJ1-2; D unresolved. Germline CDR1 and CDR2: MNHEY and SVGAGI. CDR3 size: 15 residues. Trimming cost V 6 bases and J 6 bases, with 20 bases left between them. In DNA form, the CDR3 reads TGTGCCAGCAGGTCTTTAGGGAGAGGGTTGGATGGCTACACCTTC. Translated: CASRSLGRGLDGYTF.

This chain joins TRBV7-2 and TRBJ2-7; tentative D call: TRBD1 (6 bases). The CDR3 runs 15 residues. Germline V gene data show CDR1 as SGHTA and CDR2 as FQGNSA. The V gene lost 0 bases and the J gene lost 5 bases, with 14 bases spanning the gap. CDR3 protein: CASSLARDNTHEQYF. CDR3 nucleotide sequence: TGTGCCAGCAGCTTAGCTAGGGACAATACTCACGAGCAGTACTTC.

The chain combines TRBV9 with TRBJ2-1, with D unresolved. V lost 1 base and J 7 bases, leaving 6 bases between the germline ends. The CDR3 contains 12 residues. Germline CDR1 reads SGDLS; CDR2 reads YYNGEE. CDR3 sequence: CASSVSGNEQFF. The CDR3 DNA follows: TGTGCCAGCAGCGTATCCGGAAATGAGCAGTTCTTC.

The chain uses TRBV2 and TRBJ1-5; 7 positions agree with TRBD1. With 6 bases clipped from V and 0 bases from J, the junction kept 11 bases outside the gene matches. CDR1 and CDR2 (germline): SNHLY, FYNNEI. CDR3 length equals 17 residues. Written as DNA, the CDR3 is TGTGCCAGCAGCCCGGACAGGAACCGATATAGCAATCAGCCCCAGCATTTT. Its protein product is CASSPDRNRYSNQPQHF. The full variable domain, its missing parts supplied by reference TRBV2 and TRBJ1-5, is EPEVTQTPSHQVTQMGQEVILRCVPISNHLYFYWYRQILGQKVEFLVSFYNNEISEKSEIFDDQFSVERPDGSNFTLKIRSTKLEDSAMYFCASSPDRNRYSNQPQHFGDGTRLSIL.

This chain uses TRBV9 with TRBJ2-4; D might be TRBD1 or TRBD2, each matching 6 bases. This CDR3 is 14 amino acids long. The germline gives CDR1 SGDLS, CDR2 YYNGEE. Trimming pared 5 bases from V and 5 bases from J, leaving 14 bases between. This CDR3 reads CASSVDSGQNIQYF. CDR3 sequence (DNA): TGTGCCAGCAGTGTGGACAGCGGGCAAAACATTCAGTACTTC.